These 23 T cell receptor beta chains originate from one sample sequenced in a study of T-cell memory formation after mild COVID-19. In TCRdb, the 5' RACE reads were re-called with MiXCR into one record per CDR3 protein. The sample carries 150,000 to 200,000 distinct CDR3 sequences, about 18% recorded once. The sequencing sample was made of PBMCs or a T cell subset sorted from them (not recorded which). These receptors all come from a young man who had mild COVID-19 (a few samples of this study predate the infection). Cell type and time point are not known.

This clonotype has only a few counts. This sequence joins TRBV7-2 and TRBJ1-1; no firm D call. Germline lookup yields CDR1 SGHTA and CDR2 FQGNSA. The CDR3 covers 14 residues. The V end lost 5 bases, the J end lost 4 bases, and 14 bases lay between the germline ends. The CDR3 spells CASSPSVRITEAFF. As DNA, the CDR3 is TGTGCCAGCAGCCCCAGTGTGAGGATCACTGAAGCTTTCTTT.

V is TRBV6-5 and J is TRBJ2-5, with 8 positions matching TRBD2. The length of the CDR3 is 15 residues. Germline V gene lookup returns CDR1 MNHEY and CDR2 SVGAGI. Trimming removed 3 bases from V and 6 bases from J; junction bases left unmatched: 9. This chain's CDR3 is CASSYSPGLGQTQYF. For the CDR3, the DNA is TGTGCCAGCAGTTATTCACCGGGACTAGGGCAGACCCAGTACTTC.

This CDR3 reads CASPRRVITEAFF. The CDR3 DNA is TGTGCCAGTCCCCGGCGGGTCATCACTGAAGCTTTCTTT. The V call is TRBV27, the J call TRBJ1-1; no clear D. The CDR3 is 13 amino acids. The V end was cut by 9 bases, the J end by 4 bases, with 15 bases between. In germline, CDR1 is MNHEY, CDR2 SMNVEV (reference sequence).

This clonotype has a handful of counts. CDR3 loop: CASSLVAGGYTGELFF. The CDR3 DNA reads as TGTGCCAGCAGTTTAGTCGCAGGGGGGTACACCGGGGAGCTGTTTTTT. V gene TRBV12-3 or TRBV12-4 combines with J gene TRBJ2-2, with D perhaps matching TRBD1 (7 bases). The CDR3 runs 16 residues. Trimming shortened V by 1 base and J by 3 bases, and 12 bases separated the two germline ends.

The chain couples TRBV24-1 to TRBJ2-3, with D possibly matching TRBD1 (6 bases). The CDR3 consists of 14 residues. The germline V gene encodes CDR1 KGHDR and CDR2 SFDVKD. V lost 2 bases to trimming and J lost 2 bases, with 7 bases between them. Here the CDR3 reads CATSDWTATDTQYF. The DNA for the CDR3 is TGTGCCACCAGTGATTGGACAGCCACAGATACGCAGTATTTT.

This clonotype was counted at least ten times. This chain connects TRBV6-2 or TRBV6-3 to TRBJ1-6; tentatively, D is TRBD1 (6 bases). The ends were cut back, 2 bases at V and 13 bases at J, with 15 bases in the middle. Germline CDR1 is MNHEY and CDR2 is SVGEGT. The CDR3 consists of 14 residues. CDR3 region: CASSYPRPGDPLHF. CDR3 nucleotides: TGTGCCAGCAGTTACCCTCGGCCAGGGGATCCCCTCCACTTT.

V and J are TRBV7-2 and TRBJ2-7; D is ambiguous. In germline, CDR1 is SGHTA, CDR2 FQGNSA. The V gene lost 1 base and the J gene lost 3 bases, with 7 bases spanning the gap. The CDR3 is made up of 13 amino acids. The CDR3 nucleotides are TGTGCCAGCAGCTTAGGAGGTTACTACGAGCAGTACGTC. Its protein is CASSLGGYYEQYV.

Only one count was recorded for this clonotype. The rearrangement joins TRBV4-1 to TRBJ1-2, with D hard to call. Germline V CDR1 and CDR2: MGHRA, YSYEKL. The CDR3 length is 14 residues. Trimming removed 1 base from V and 4 bases from J, with 10 bases in between. The CDR3 here is CASSQGNSAYGYTF. CDR3 bases: TGCGCCAGCAGCCAAGGTAACTCGGCCTATGGCTACACCTTC.

The gene calls are TRBV6-2 or TRBV6-3 and TRBJ2-3; D call uncertain. Trimming removed 6 bases from V and 1 base from J, with 11 bases in between. The V gene's germline CDR1 is MNHEY and CDR2 SVGEGT. This CDR3 has 14 residues. CDR3 sequence: CASRDLDGTDTQYF. The CDR3 region has the DNA TGTGCCAGCAGAGATTTGGATGGCACAGATACGCAGTATTTT.

This clonotype appeared a few times. The chain uses TRBV6-5 and TRBJ2-1; D perhaps matches TRBD2 (7 bases). From germline, CDR1 is MNHEY and CDR2 SVGAGI. CDR3 length equals 14 residues. Between the trimmed V and J ends, which lost 4 bases and 8 bases, there was a span of 15 bases. The CDR3, as DNA: TGTGCCAGCAGTTTCCGGGGGGCGGGAGATGAGCAGTTCTTC. It specifies CASSFRGAGDEQFF.

As concerns this clonotype: The junction and the germline gene differ at one end; a read error may be behind it. The V call is TRBV7-8, the J call TRBJ1-5; possibly TRBD1 for D (5 bases). The CDR3 runs 14 residues. The germline V gene encodes CDR1 SGHVS and CDR2 FQNEAQ. CDR3 nucleotides: TGTGCCGGCAGCTTAGAGGGCAGGGCTCAGCCCCAGCATTTT. Translating it yields CAGSLEGRAQPQHF.

V and J are TRBV6-5 and TRBJ1-4; a weak D match, TRBD1 (6 bases). Trimming took 4 bases from V and 6 from J, leaving 15 bases between them. The CDR3 runs 15 residues. CDR1 is MNHEY and CDR2 is SVGAGI in the germline V gene. The CDR3 nucleotides are TGTGCCAGCAGTTCCCAACGGGGGGCTTATGAAAAACTGTTTTTT. This sequence encodes CASSSQRGAYEKLFF.

The chain recombines TRBV2 with TRBJ2-1; TRBD2 matches at 7 bases. Trimming cost V 8 bases and J 7 bases; bases outside gene matches: 5. CDR1 and CDR2 from the germline V gene are SNHLY and FYNNEI. This CDR3 contains 12 residues. The DNA for the CDR3 is TGTGCCAGCGGGAGGGAGTGGAATGAGCAGTTCTTC. This codes for CASGREWNEQFF.

This clonotype was counted between two and nine times. V usage is TRBV20-1 and J usage is TRBJ2-3; D ambiguous. This CDR3 contains 16 residues. Per the germline V gene, CDR1 is DFQATT and CDR2 is SNEGSKA (reference sequence). V was clipped by 4 bases and J by 3 bases, with 20 bases between them. The CDR3 loop is CSAIIRAYFPTDTQYF. CDR3 DNA: TGCAGTGCTATAATCCGGGCCTACTTCCCGACAGATACGCAGTATTTT.

This clonotype showed up just a few times. The CDR3 region is CASSPRQDETQYF. The CDR3 nucleotides read TGTGCCAGCTCACCAAGACAAGACGAGACCCAGTACTTC. The chain has TRBV18 and TRBJ2-5, with D unclear. This CDR3 is 13 amino acids long. From germline, CDR1 is KGHSH and CDR2 LQKENI. V was clipped by 2 bases and J by 5 bases, with 9 bases between them.

This clonotype has only a few counts. The chain recombines TRBV28 with TRBJ1-2; D unresolved. Trimming cost V 3 bases and J 5 bases, with 7 bases left between them. The V gene's germline CDR1 is MDHEN and CDR2 SYDVKM. The CDR3 consists of 12 residues. CDR3 DNA sequence: TGTGCCAGCAGTTTCGAGAGATATGGCTACACCTTC. Translated: CASSFERYGYTF.

The chain links TRBV3-1 to TRBJ2-4; D remains ambiguous. Trimming pared 1 base from V and 1 base from J, leaving 14 bases between. This CDR3 has 17 residues. Germline V gives CDR1 LGHDT, CDR2 YNNKEL (reference sequence). The CDR3 is CASSQALLLTAKNIQYF. CDR3 DNA: TGTGCCAGCAGCCAAGCGTTGTTGCTCACTGCCAAAAACATTCAGTACTTC.

This clonotype was seen only a few times. The gene calls are TRBV28 and TRBJ2-3, with TRBD1 identical over 8 bases. Germline V lookup: CDR1 MDHEN, CDR2 SYDVKM. Trimming cost V 7 bases and J 2 bases; bases outside gene matches: 8. The CDR3 is 15 amino acids. The CDR3 here is CASNPRDRPTDTQYF. CDR3 nucleotides: TGTGCCAGCAACCCTCGGGACAGGCCCACAGATACGCAGTATTTT. The full variable domain, completed using reference TRBV28 and TRBJ2-3, is DVKVTQSSRYLVKRTGEKVFLECVQDMDHENMFWYRQDPGLGLRLIYFSYDVKMKEKGDIPEGYSVSREKKERFSLILESASTNQTSMYLCASNPRDRPTDTQYFGPGTRLTVL.

This clonotype was observed a few times. This chain joins TRBV3-1 and TRBJ2-5; 7 nucleotides agree with TRBD2. The germline gives CDR1 LGHDT, CDR2 YNNKEL (reference sequence). V gave up 2 bases and J gave up 2 bases; unmatched junction bases: 2. The CDR3 spans 14 residues. CDR3 region: CASSQWTSQETQYF. DNA for the CDR3: TGTGCCAGCAGCCAATGGACTAGTCAAGAGACCCAGTACTTC.

The rearrangement uses TRBV7-9 and TRBJ1-5; D is perhaps TRBD1 (6 bases). Germline V gives CDR1 SEHNR, CDR2 FQNEAQ (reference sequence). V was trimmed by 5 bases and J by 2 bases, leaving 13 bases between them. The CDR3 is 15 amino acids. CDR3 DNA sequence: TGTGCCAGCAGCGCCACCGAGGGGGGCAATCAGCCCCAGCATTTT. Translation gives CASSATEGGNQPQHF.

The chain recombines TRBV4-1 with TRBJ1-5, with D possibly matching TRBD1 (5 bases). This CDR3 is built from 14 residues. V lost 4 bases, J lost 7 bases, and 14 bases lay in between. Germline V gene sequence: CDR1 MGHRA, CDR2 YSYEKL. This CDR3 reads CASSPLQGTQPQHF. In nucleotides, the CDR3 is TGCGCCAGCAGCCCCCTCCAGGGCACCCAGCCCCAGCATTTT.

J is TRBJ1-2 and V is TRBV7-2; 7 nucleotides match TRBD1. Per germline, CDR1 SGHTA and CDR2 FQGNSA. This CDR3 contains 17 residues. V gave up 3 bases and J gave up 0 bases; unmatched junction bases: 10. The CDR3 coding sequence is TGTGCCAGCAGCTTGGGCTCCGAGACAGGGTCTAACTATGGCTACACCTTC. It encodes CASSLGSETGSNYGYTF.

In its sample, this clonotype was seen once. The CDR3 DNA reads as TGTGCCACCAGCAGAGAGGCAAACACTGAAGCTTTCTTT. This gives the protein CATSREANTEAFF. The J gene is TRBJ1-1, the V gene TRBV15; D call uncertain. Trimming removed 0 bases at V and 2 bases at J, with 4 bases between. From germline, CDR1 is LNHNV and CDR2 YYDKDF (reference sequence). The CDR3 is 13 residues long. Full variable domain (remainder filled in from reference TRBV15 and TRBJ1-1): DAMVIQNPRYQVTQFGKPVTLSCSQTLNHNVMYWYQQKSSQAPKLLFHYYDKDFNNEADTPDNFQSRRPNTSFCFLDIRSPGLGDTAMYLCATSREANTEAFFGQGTRLTVV.